These 11 T cell receptor beta chains came from one sample sequenced in a study of T-cell reconstitution after alpha-beta-depleted transplantation in children. Unique molecular identifiers were incorporated into the prepared TCRbeta library. TCRdb passed the PCR reads through MiXCR, listing each CDR3 protein once. Altogether 20,000 to 25,000 distinct CDR3 sequences are present, 11% being singletons, with the ten largest covering over 20%. The material sequenced was PBMCs from the stem cell graft donor, taken from the stem cell graft. These receptor sequences come from a human donor who donated a stem cell graft to a child with chronic granulomatous disease.

This clonotype was counted at least ten times. The J gene is TRBJ2-2, the V gene TRBV10-2; TRBD2 matches at 8 bases. CDR3 length equals 15 residues. V was clipped by 8 bases and J by 4 bases; unmatched bases: 9. CDR1 and CDR2 (germline): WSHSY, SAAADI. As DNA, the CDR3 is TGCGCCAGCGGAGGACTAGCAGAAGGCACCGGGGAGCTGTTTTTT. Protein: CASGGLAEGTGELFF.

The genes are TRBV7-2 and TRBJ1-1; no definite D call. The germline gives CDR1 SGHTA, CDR2 FQGNSA. CDR3 length: 11 residues. Trimming took off 5 bases at V and 7 bases at J, with 8 bases between the two ends. Here the CDR3 DNA reads TGTGCCAGCAGCCCCCGCGTTGAAGCTTTCTTT. It specifies CASSPRVEAFF.

This clonotype was picked up many times. V is TRBV7-2 and J is TRBJ2-5; 11 bases match TRBD2. Germline V gives CDR1 SGHTA, CDR2 FQGNSA. The V segment lost 1 base and the J segment 3 bases; nucleotides outside the gene matches: 4. The CDR3 extends over 16 amino acids. CDR3 in DNA: TGTGCCAGCAGCTTAGTCTCTAGCGGGGGGAAAGAGACCCAGTACTTC. Its protein product is CASSLVSSGGKETQYF. Together with reference TRBV7-2 and TRBJ2-5, the CDR3 gives the full variable domain: GAGVSQSPSNKVTEKGKDVELRCDPISGHTALYWYRQSLGQGLEFLIYFQGNSAPDKSGLPSDRFSAERTGGSVSTLTIQRTQQEDSAVYLCASSLVSSGGKETQYFGPGTRLLVL.

This clonotype was seen many times. The V gene is TRBV20-1, the J gene TRBJ1-2; 8 nucleotides agree with TRBD1. Germline CDR1 DFQATT, CDR2 SNEGSKA (reference sequence). V lost 4 bases, J lost 5 bases, and 9 bases stayed unmatched. The CDR3 totals 14 residues. The CDR3 is CSAKRTGGNYGYTF. In DNA form, the CDR3 reads TGCAGTGCTAAACGAACAGGGGGAAATTATGGCTACACCTTC.

This clonotype was picked up many times. V and J are TRBV28 and TRBJ2-7; TRBD2 matches at 15 bases. Germline CDR1 is MDHEN and CDR2 is SYDVKM. CDR3 length equals 17 residues. V lost 6 bases to trimming and J lost 1 base; unmatched junction nucleotides: 7. In DNA form, the CDR3 reads TGTGCCAGCAGGATTCGGACTAGCGGGAGGGGGTCCTACGAGCAGTACTTC. This sequence encodes CASRIRTSGRGSYEQYF.

This clonotype has a handful of counts. V is TRBV7-6 and J is TRBJ2-4; TRBD1 might be the D (6 bases). V was trimmed by 5 bases and J by 7 bases, leaving 24 bases between them. The CDR3 covers 17 residues. Germline V gives CDR1 SGHVS, CDR2 FNYEAQ. The CDR3 region is CASSPGRALQGRNIQYF. The CDR3 nucleotides read TGTGCCAGCAGCCCTGGGCGCGCCCTACAGGGAAGGAACATTCAGTACTTC.

This clonotype was counted ten times or more. The V call is TRBV3-1, the J call TRBJ2-1; 12 bases are shared with TRBD2. CDR1 is LGHDT, CDR2 YNNKEL, per germline (reference sequence). There are 15 residues in the CDR3. Trimming took 2 bases from V and 7 from J; bases not matched to a gene: 3. CDR3 residues: CASSQTSGRRNEQFF. CDR3 DNA sequence: TGTGCCAGCAGCCAAACTAGCGGGAGGAGGAATGAGCAGTTCTTC.

This clonotype has only a few counts. This chain links TRBV11-2 with TRBJ2-3; TRBD2 aligns across 9 bases. Germline assignment: CDR1 SGHAT and CDR2 FQNNGV. Trimming took 0 bases from V and 5 from J; bases not matched to a gene: 9. The CDR3 totals 17 residues. Here the CDR3 DNA reads TGTGCCAGCAGCTTAGATGGGCTAGCGGGACTTCAAGATACGCAGTATTTT. Translation gives CASSLDGLAGLQDTQYF.

Many counts were recorded for this clonotype. J is TRBJ2-1 and V is TRBV6-2 or TRBV6-3, with D tentatively TRBD2 (6 bases). The CDR3 has 15 amino acids. Trimming cost V 3 bases and J 4 bases, with 13 bases left between them. Germline values: CDR1 MNHEY, CDR2 SVGEGT. DNA for the CDR3: TGTGCCAGCAGTTATGCTAGCGCAACTTACAATGAGCAGTTCTTC. Its translation is CASSYASATYNEQFF.

This clonotype was detected many times. The rearrangement links TRBV7-9 to TRBJ1-1; TRBD1 matches at 8 bases. This CDR3 is 14 amino acids long. With 5 bases clipped from V and 5 bases from J, the junction kept 7 bases outside the gene matches. Germline CDR1 SEHNR, CDR2 FQNEAQ (reference sequence). CDR3 nucleotide sequence: TGTGCCAGCAGCCTGGGGGGACAGGTGACTGAAGCTTTCTTT. Amino acids: CASSLGGQVTEAFF.

This clonotype was found many times. The chain links TRBV20-1 to TRBJ1-2; D is ambiguous. V was cut by 1 base and J by 6 bases, with 12 bases left in between. This CDR3 has 13 amino acids. CDR1 and CDR2 from the germline V gene are DFQATT and SNEGSKA (reference sequence). CDR3 DNA sequence: TGCAGTGCTAGAGTCGAGCCCAACCATGGCTACACCTTC. This encodes CSARVEPNHGYTF.